The rows below give T cell receptor beta chains drawn from one sample of a study of shared clonotypes between healthy human individuals. This table comes from immunoSEQ multiplex PCR, and its TCRdb copy is limited to in-frame clones, with some not included. The sample lists hundreds of thousands of clones, roughly 92% occurring once. Sequencing was done on a sample of naive CD8+ T cells sorted from blood. These receptors were collected from a man between 25 and 39 years old in good health. CDR3s include the opening cysteine and the closing phenylalanine or tryptophan. D genes are given only for firm matches. The listing skips clone size in some rows; elsewhere it reads once, few, many or a size class.

TRBJ1-5 | - | TRBV18 | once | CASSVGVSNQPQHF | TGTGCCAGCTCTGTAGGAGTAAGCAATCAGCCCCAGCATTTT
TRBJ1-2 | - | TRBV9 | - | CASSPTGVGYGYTF | TGTGCCAGCAGCCCCACGGGAGTAGGCTATGGCTACACCTTC
TRBJ2-7 | TRBD1 | TRBV7-9 | once | CASSGPGTGFAQYF | TGTGCCAGCAGCGGCCCCGGGACAGGGTTCGCCCAGTACTTC
TRBJ2-1 | - | TRBV28 | - | CASSWQGGNEQFF | TGTGCCAGCAGTTGGCAGGGAGGCAATGAGCAGTTCTTC
TRBJ2-5 | - | TRBV5-4 | - | CASSSRDNGGETQYF | TGTGCCAGCAGCTCCCGGGACAACGGTGGGGAGACCCAGTACTTC
TRBJ2-7 | - | TRBV7-9 | - | CASSLGAYEQYF | TGTGCCAGCAGCTTAGGCGCCTACGAGCAGTACTTC
TRBJ2-3 | TRBD1 | TRBV10-2 | - | CASSSRDRGIADTQYF | TGCGCCAGCAGTAGCCGGGACAGGGGAATAGCAGATACGCAGTATTTT
TRBJ2-6 | TRBD1 | TRBV7-2 | - | CASSLDRTSGANVLTF | TGTGCCAGCAGCTTGGACAGGACCTCTGGGGCCAACGTCCTGACTTTC
TRBJ2-3 | TRBD1 | TRBV7-6 | - | CASSLRRDRALDTQYF | TGTGCCAGCAGCTTGCGCCGGGACAGGGCTCTAGATACGCAGTATTTT
TRBJ2-3 | - | TRBV7-9 | - | CASSGDPYGPYTQYF | TGTGCCAGCAGCGGGGACCCTTACGGCCCATATACGCAGTATTTT
TRBJ2-2 | TRBD2 | TRBV15 | - | CATSSSPPGEVAGRGTGELFF | TGTGCCACCAGCAGCAGCCCGCCGGGGGAGGTAGCGGGCCGGGGGACCGGGGAGCTGTTTTTT
TRBJ2-1 | TRBD1 | TRBV11-2 | - | CASSLKGGDPGQSDNEQFF | TGTGCCAGCAGCCTAAAAGGCGGTGACCCGGGACAGAGTGACAATGAGCAGTTCTTC
TRBJ2-2 | - | TRBV7-6 | - | CASSSRTGLRVAGELFF | TGTGCCAGCAGCTCCCGGACAGGACTACGAGTCGCCGGGGAGCTGTTTTTT
TRBJ2-3 | TRBD2 | TRBV7-6 | - | CASTLISGRAGSEERDTQYF | TGTGCCAGCACCCTAATTAGCGGGAGGGCCGGGAGTGAAGAGAGAGATACGCAGTATTTT
TRBJ2-3 | - | TRBV29-1 | - | CSVEDTYTDTQYF | TGCAGCGTTGAAGACACTTACACAGATACGCAGTATTTT
TRBJ1-1 | - | TRBV4-3 | - | CASSQVTDYRNTEAFF | TGCGCCAGCAGCCAAGTCACTGATTACAGGAACACTGAAGCTTTCTTT
TRBJ2-2 | - | TRBV10-1 | - | CASSESIPPETGELFF | TGCGCCAGCAGTGAGTCGATACCCCCAGAGACCGGGGAGCTGTTTTTT
TRBJ2-7 | TRBD2 | TRBV6-8 | - | CASNLGIAGLYEQYF | TGTGCCAGTAATCTAGGGATAGCGGGACTATACGAGCAGTACTTC
TRBJ2-1 | - | TRBV27 | - | CASSFHGGGEQFF | TGTGCCAGCAGTTTTCACGGTGGTGGCGAGCAGTTCTTC
TRBJ2-3 | TRBD2 | TRBV27 | - | CASSAGLAVLGTQYF | TGTGCCAGCAGTGCGGGACTAGCGGTGCTCGGTACGCAGTATTTT
TRBJ1-3 | TRBD1 | TRBV4-1 | - | CASSERDRFSSGNTIYF | TGCGCCAGCAGCGAGCGGGACAGGTTCTCCTCTGGAAACACCATATATTTT
TRBJ2-2 | - | TRBV2 | - | CASTRGETLNTGELFF | TGTGCCAGCACGCGAGGGGAGACGTTGAACACCGGGGAGCTGTTTTTT
TRBJ2-7 | TRBD1 | TRBV2 | - | CASSEPGQGVYEQYF | TGTGCCAGCAGTGAACCGGGACAGGGGGTCTACGAGCAGTACTTC
TRBJ2-1 | - | TRBV30 | - | CAWSPAGNEQFF | TGTGCCTGGAGTCCGGCGGGTAATGAGCAGTTCTTC
TRBJ2-7 | - | TRBV5-1 | - | CASSLDQGSYEQYF | TGCGCCAGCAGCTTGGATCAGGGGTCCTACGAGCAGTACTTC
TRBJ2-7 | - | TRBV18 | - | CASSLYEQYF | TGTGCCAGCTCACTCTACGAGCAGTACTTC
TRBJ2-3 | TRBD1 | TRBV6-1 | once | CASSEQGASPDTQYF | TGTGCCAGCAGTGAACAGGGGGCGAGTCCAGATACGCAGTATTTT
TRBJ2-2 | - | TRBV5-8 | - | CASSQLANTGELFF | TGTGCCAGCAGCCAGTTAGCGAACACCGGGGAGCTGTTTTTT
TRBJ1-1 | - | TRBV18 | - | CASSPPATDTEAFF | TGTGCCAGCTCACCGCCGGCGACAGACACTGAAGCTTTCTTT
TRBJ2-7 | - | TRBV4-1 | - | CASSHAGLTGATYEQYF | TGCGCCAGCAGCCATGCGGGATTGACGGGGGCAACCTACGAGCAGTACTTC
TRBJ2-3 | TRBD2 | TRBV27 | - | CASSGTSGRWADTQYF | TGTGCCAGCAGTGGGACTAGCGGGAGATGGGCAGATACGCAGTATTTT
TRBJ2-2 | - | TRBV7-2 | - | CASTLSTGELFF | TGTGCCAGCACCTTGAGCACCGGGGAGCTGTTTTTT
TRBJ2-1 | - | TRBV9 | - | CASNFPGTIYNEQFF | TGTGCCAGCAACTTTCCGGGCACCATTTACAATGAGCAGTTCTTC
TRBJ2-3 | - | TRBV2 | - | CASRGPTGWLAGDTQYF | TGTGCCAGCAGGGGCCCTACGGGATGGCTAGCTGGGGATACGCAGTATTTT
TRBJ1-1 | TRBD1 | TRBV7-9 | - | CASSFPGQGARMTEAFF | TGTGCCAGCAGCTTCCCGGGACAGGGGGCAAGGATGACTGAAGCTTTCTTT
TRBJ2-4 | TRBD1 | TRBV11-2 | once | CASSRGQGQIGNIQYF | TGTGCCAGCAGCCGTGGACAGGGCCAGATTGGGAACATTCAGTACTTC
TRBJ2-7 | TRBD2 | TRBV10-3 | - | CAISEAGGLYYEQYF | TGTGCCATCAGTGAGGCGGGGGGCCTATACTACGAGCAGTACTTC
TRBJ2-5 | - | TRBV11-1 | - | CASSGRGVQETQYF | TGTGCCAGCAGCGGGAGAGGGGTTCAAGAGACCCAGTACTTC
TRBJ1-3 | - | TRBV2 | - | CASSVGNTIYF | TGTGCCAGCAGTGTAGGAAACACCATATATTTT
TRBJ2-5 | - | TRBV11-2 | - | CASSIPGVETQYF | TGTGCCAGCAGCATTCCAGGGGTTGAGACCCAGTACTTC
TRBJ2-1 | TRBD2 | TRBV7-9 | - | CASSPPRGVGNEQFF | TGTGCCAGCAGCCCACCCCGGGGGGTTGGGAATGAGCAGTTCTTC
TRBJ2-7 | TRBD2 | TRBV27 | - | CASSFSSGNYEQYF | TGTGCCAGCAGTTTTTCCAGCGGGAACTACGAGCAGTACTTC
TRBJ2-1 | - | TRBV10-3 | - | CAIRGDEQFF | TGTGCCATCCGAGGGGATGAGCAGTTCTTC
TRBJ2-3 | - | TRBV2 | - | CASISPDTQYF | TGTGCCAGCATATCTCCAGATACGCAGTATTTT
TRBJ2-2 | TRBD2 | TRBV9 | - | CASSPWRERTGELFF | TGTGCCAGCAGCCCGTGGCGGGAGAGGACCGGGGAGCTGTTTTTT
TRBJ2-7 | - | TRBV28 | - | CASSFYSSYEQYF | TGTGCCAGCAGTTTCTACAGTTCCTACGAGCAGTACTTC
TRBJ1-4 | - | TRBV5-1 | - | CASSLGRTTNEKLFF | TGCGCCAGCAGCTTAGGACGGACAACTAATGAAAAACTGTTTTTT
TRBJ2-7 | - | TRBV7-9 | - | CASSPERGGGGKYEQYF | TGTGCCAGCAGCCCAGAGAGGGGCGGAGGAGGAAAATACGAGCAGTACTTC